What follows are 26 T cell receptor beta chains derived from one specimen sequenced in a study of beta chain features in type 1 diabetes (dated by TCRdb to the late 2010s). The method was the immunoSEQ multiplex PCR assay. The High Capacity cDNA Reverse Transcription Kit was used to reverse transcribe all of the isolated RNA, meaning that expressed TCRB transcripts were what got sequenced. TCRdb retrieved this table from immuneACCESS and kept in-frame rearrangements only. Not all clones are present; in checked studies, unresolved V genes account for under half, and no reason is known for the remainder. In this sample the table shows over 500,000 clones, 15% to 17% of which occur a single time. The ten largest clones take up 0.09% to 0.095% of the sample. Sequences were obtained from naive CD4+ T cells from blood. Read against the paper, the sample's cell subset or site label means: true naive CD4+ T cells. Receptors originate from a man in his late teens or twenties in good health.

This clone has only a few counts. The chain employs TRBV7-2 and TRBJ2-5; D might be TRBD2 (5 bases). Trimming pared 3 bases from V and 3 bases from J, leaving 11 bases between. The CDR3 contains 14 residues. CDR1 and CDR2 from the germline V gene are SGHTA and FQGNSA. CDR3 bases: TGTGCCAGCAGCTTGGAGGCCCTTAAAGAGACCCAGTACTTC. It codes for CASSLEALKETQYF.

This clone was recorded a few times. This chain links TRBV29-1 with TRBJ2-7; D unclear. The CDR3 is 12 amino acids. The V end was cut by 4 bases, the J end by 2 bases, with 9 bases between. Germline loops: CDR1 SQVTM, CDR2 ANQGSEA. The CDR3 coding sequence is TGCAGCGTTGTACCCCGTACCTACGAGCAGTACTTC. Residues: CSVVPRTYEQYF.

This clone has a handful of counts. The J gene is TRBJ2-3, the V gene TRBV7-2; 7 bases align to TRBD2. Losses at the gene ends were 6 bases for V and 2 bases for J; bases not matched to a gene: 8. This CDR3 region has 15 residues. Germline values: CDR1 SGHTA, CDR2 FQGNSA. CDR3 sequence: CASRSAGLPTDTQYF. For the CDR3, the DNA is TGTGCCAGCAGGTCAGCGGGACTACCCACAGATACGCAGTATTTT.

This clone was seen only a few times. In DNA, the CDR3 is TGTGCCAGCAGTTCTCCCTACAGGGTAAATTGGTACGAGCAGTACTTC. Translated, it gives CASSSPYRVNWYEQYF. V is TRBV11-2 and J is TRBJ2-7, with D maybe TRBD1 (6 bases). CDR1 and CDR2 from the germline V gene are SGHAT and FQNNGV. CDR3 size: 16 residues. Trimming pared 6 bases from V and 4 bases from J, leaving 22 bases between.

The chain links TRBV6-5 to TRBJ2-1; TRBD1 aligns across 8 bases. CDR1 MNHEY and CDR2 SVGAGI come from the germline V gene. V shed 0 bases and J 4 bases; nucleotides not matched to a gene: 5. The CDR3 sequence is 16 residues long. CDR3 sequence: CASSYSTGQGYNEQFF. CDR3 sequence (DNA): TGTGCCAGCAGTTACTCGACCGGACAGGGATACAATGAGCAGTTCTTC.

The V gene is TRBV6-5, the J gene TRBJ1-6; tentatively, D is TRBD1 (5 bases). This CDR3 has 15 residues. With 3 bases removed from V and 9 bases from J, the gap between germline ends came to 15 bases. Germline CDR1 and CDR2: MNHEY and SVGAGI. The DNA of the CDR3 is TGTGCCAGCAGTTATGATCAGGGAAATGCTTCACCCCTCCACTTT. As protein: CASSYDQGNASPLHF.

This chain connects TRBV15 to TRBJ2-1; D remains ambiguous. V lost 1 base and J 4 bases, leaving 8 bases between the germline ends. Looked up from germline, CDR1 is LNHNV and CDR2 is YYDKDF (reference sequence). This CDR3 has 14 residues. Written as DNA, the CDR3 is TGTGCCACCAGCAGAGGCGGAGCTTACAATGAGCAGTTCTTC. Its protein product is CATSRGGAYNEQFF.

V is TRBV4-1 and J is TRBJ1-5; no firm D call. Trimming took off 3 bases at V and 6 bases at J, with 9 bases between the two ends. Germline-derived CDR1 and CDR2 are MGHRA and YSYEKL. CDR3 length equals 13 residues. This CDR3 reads CASSHVGLQPQHF. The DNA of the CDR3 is TGCGCCAGCAGCCACGTCGGACTTCAGCCCCAGCATTTT.

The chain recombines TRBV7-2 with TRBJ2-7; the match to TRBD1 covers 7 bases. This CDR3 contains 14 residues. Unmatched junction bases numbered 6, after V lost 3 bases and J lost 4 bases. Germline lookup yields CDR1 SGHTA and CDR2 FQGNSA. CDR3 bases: TGTGCCAGCAGCTTGAACAGGGGTTGGTACGAGCAGTACTTC. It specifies CASSLNRGWYEQYF.

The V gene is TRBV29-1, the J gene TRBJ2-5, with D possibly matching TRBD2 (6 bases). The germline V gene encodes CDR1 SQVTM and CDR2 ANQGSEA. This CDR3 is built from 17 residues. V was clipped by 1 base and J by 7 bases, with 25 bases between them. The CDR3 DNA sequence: TGCAGCGTTGAAGGGAGGGGAAAACGGAACAATTTATGGACCCAGTACTTC. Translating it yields CSVEGRGKRNNLWTQYF.

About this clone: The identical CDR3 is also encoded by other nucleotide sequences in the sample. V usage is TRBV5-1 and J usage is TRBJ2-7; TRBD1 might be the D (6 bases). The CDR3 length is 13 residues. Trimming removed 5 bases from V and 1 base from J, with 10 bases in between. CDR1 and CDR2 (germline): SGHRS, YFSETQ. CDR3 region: CASSRDTSYEQYF. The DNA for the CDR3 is TGCGCCAGCAGTAGGGACACATCCTACGAGCAGTACTTC. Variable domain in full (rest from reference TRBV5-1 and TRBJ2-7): KAGVTQTPRYLIKTRGQQVTLSCSPISGHRSVSWYQQTPGQGLQFLFEYFSETQRNKGNFPGRFSGRQFSNSRSEMNVSTLELGDSALYLCASSRDTSYEQYFGPGTRLTVT.

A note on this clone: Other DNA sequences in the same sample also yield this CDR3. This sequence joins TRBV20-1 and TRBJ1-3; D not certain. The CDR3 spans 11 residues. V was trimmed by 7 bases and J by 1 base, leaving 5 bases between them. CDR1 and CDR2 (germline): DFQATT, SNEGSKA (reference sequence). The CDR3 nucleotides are TGCAGTGGAGGTTCTGGAAACACCATATATTTT. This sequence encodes CSGGSGNTIYF.

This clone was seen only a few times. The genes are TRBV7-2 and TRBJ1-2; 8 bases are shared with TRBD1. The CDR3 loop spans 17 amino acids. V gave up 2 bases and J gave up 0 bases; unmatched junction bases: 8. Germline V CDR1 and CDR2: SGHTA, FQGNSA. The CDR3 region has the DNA TGTGCCAGCAGCTTAATAATTGGGACAGGAGCTAACTATGGCTACACCTTC. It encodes CASSLIIGTGANYGYTF.

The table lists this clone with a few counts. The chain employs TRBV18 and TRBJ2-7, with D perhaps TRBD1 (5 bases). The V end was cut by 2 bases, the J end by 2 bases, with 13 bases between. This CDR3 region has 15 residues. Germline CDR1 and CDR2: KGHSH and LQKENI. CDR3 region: CASSPAMVGAYEQYF. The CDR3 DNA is TGTGCCAGCTCACCAGCTATGGTAGGGGCCTACGAGCAGTACTTC.

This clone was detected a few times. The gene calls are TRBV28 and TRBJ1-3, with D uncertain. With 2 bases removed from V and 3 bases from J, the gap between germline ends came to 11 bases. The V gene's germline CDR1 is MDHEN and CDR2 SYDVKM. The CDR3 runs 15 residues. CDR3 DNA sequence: TGTGCCAGCAGTTTACCTGGGTTGGGTGGAAACACCATATATTTT. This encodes CASSLPGLGGNTIYF. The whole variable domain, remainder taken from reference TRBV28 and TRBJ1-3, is DVKVTQSSRYLVKRTGEKVFLECVQDMDHENMFWYRQDPGLGLRLIYFSYDVKMKEKGDIPEGYSVSREKKERFSLILESASTNQTSMYLCASSLPGLGGNTIYFGEGSWLTVV.

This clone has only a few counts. The CDR3 sequence: CASSRDVNYEQYF. CDR3 nucleotides: TGTGCCAGCAGCCGGGACGTCAATTACGAGCAGTACTTC. The chain links TRBV2 to TRBJ2-7; D tentatively reads TRBD1 or TRBD2 (5 bases each). The germline gives CDR1 SNHLY, CDR2 FYNNEI. V dropped 6 bases and J dropped 4 bases, with 13 bases sitting between them. The CDR3 length is 13 residues.

The CDR3 region has the DNA TGCAGCGTTGAAGCTGGGGTGGCCGGGGAGCTGTTTTTT. Translating gives CSVEAGVAGELFF. This sequence joins TRBV29-1 and TRBJ2-2, with D unresolved. V was shortened by 1 base and J by 6 bases, with 9 bases between the two germline ends. Germline V lookup: CDR1 SQVTM, CDR2 ANQGSEA. This CDR3 spans 13 amino acids.

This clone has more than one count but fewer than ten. The CDR3 DNA reads TGTGCCAGCAGTTTGCCCTGGTCAGGGCGGGATGAGCAGTTCTTC. This sequence encodes CASSLPWSGRDEQFF. The rearrangement links TRBV27 to TRBJ2-1, with D tentatively TRBD1 or TRBD2 (5 bases each). CDR1 MNHEY and CDR2 SMNVEV come from the germline V gene (reference sequence). CDR3 size: 15 residues. The ends were cut back, 3 bases at V and 8 bases at J, with 17 bases in the middle.

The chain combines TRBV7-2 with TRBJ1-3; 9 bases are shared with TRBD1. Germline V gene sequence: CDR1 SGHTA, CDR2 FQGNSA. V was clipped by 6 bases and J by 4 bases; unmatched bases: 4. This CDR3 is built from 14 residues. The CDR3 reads CASRRTGGGNTIYF. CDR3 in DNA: TGTGCCAGCAGACGTACAGGGGGCGGAAACACCATATATTTT.

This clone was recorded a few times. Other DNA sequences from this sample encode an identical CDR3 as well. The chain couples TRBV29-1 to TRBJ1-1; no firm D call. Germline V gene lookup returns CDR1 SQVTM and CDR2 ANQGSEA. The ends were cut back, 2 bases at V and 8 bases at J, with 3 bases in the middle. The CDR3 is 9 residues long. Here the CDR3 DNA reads TGCAGCGTTGAAATAGAAGCTTTCTTT. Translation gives CSVEIEAFF. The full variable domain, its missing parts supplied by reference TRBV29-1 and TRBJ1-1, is SAVISQKPSRDICQRGTSLTIQCQVDSQVTMMFWYRQQPGQSLTLIATANQGSEATYESGFVIDKFPISRPNLTFSTLTVSNMSPEDSSIYLCSVEIEAFFGQGTRLTVV.

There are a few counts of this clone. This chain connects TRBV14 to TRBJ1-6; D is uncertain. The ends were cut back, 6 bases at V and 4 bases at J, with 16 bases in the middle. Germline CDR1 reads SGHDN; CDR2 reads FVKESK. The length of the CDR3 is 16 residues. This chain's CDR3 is CASSRDSPKYNSPLHF. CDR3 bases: TGTGCCAGCAGTCGCGATAGTCCGAAGTATAATTCACCCCTCCACTTT.

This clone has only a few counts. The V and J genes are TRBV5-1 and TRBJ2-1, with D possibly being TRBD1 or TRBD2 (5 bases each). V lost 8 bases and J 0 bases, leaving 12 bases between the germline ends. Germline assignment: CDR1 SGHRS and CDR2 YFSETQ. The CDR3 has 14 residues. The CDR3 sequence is CASVGGYSYNEQFF. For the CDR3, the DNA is TGCGCCAGTGTTGGGGGTTACTCCTACAATGAGCAGTTCTTC.

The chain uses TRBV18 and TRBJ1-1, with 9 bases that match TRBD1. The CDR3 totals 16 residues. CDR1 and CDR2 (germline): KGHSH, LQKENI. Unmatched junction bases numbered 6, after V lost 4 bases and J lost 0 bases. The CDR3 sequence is CASSLHRGPMNTEAFF. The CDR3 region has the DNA TGTGCCAGCTCACTCCACAGGGGGCCGATGAACACTGAAGCTTTCTTT. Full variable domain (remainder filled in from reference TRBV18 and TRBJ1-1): NAGVMQNPRHLVRRRGQEARLRCSPMKGHSHVYWYRQLPEEGLKFMVYLQKENIIDESGMPKERFSAEFPKEGPSILRIQQVVRGDSAAYFCASSLHRGPMNTEAFFGQGTRLTVV.

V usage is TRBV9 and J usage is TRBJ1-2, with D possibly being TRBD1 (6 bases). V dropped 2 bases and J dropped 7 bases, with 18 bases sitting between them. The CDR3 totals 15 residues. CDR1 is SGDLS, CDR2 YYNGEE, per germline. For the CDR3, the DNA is TGTGCCAGCAGCGTCTCATCAAGTACAGGGCTTGGCTACACCTTC. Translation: CASSVSSSTGLGYTF.

The CDR3 sequence is CASSLGRQGSSYEQYF. As DNA, the CDR3 is TGCGCCAGCAGCTTGGGGAGACAGGGAAGCTCCTACGAGCAGTACTTC. The chain employs TRBV5-1 and TRBJ2-7; 7 nucleotides line up with TRBD1. The CDR3 spans 16 residues. Germline CDR1 SGHRS, CDR2 YFSETQ. The ends lost 0 bases at V and 0 bases at J; junction bases unmatched: 6. Full variable domain (rest looked up from reference TRBV5-1 and TRBJ2-7): KAGVTQTPRYLIKTRGQQVTLSCSPISGHRSVSWYQQTPGQGLQFLFEYFSETQRNKGNFPGRFSGRQFSNSRSEMNVSTLELGDSALYLCASSLGRQGSSYEQYFGPGTRLTVT.

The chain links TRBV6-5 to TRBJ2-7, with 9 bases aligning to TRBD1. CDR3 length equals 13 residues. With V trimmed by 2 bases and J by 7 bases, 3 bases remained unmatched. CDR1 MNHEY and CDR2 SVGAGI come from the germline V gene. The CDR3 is CASSYPGTGEQYF. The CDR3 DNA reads TGTGCCAGCAGTTACCCCGGGACAGGGGAGCAGTACTTC.